This TCR beta chain comes out of a study of T cell changes during pregnancy in multiple sclerosis. This clone was detected once. Libraries were prepared by immunoSEQ multiplex PCR; TCRdb keeps only in-frame clonotypes and omits some of them. The data contain around 57,000 clones, about 90% of them singletons. This TCR derives from a female donor in good health, enrolled as a control in a pregnancy study. Sequenced here: peripheral blood, sampled in the third trimester of pregnancy.

CDR3 DNA sequence: TGTGCCAGCAGCGCCAGTAACGACAATGAGCAGTTCTTC. This sequence encodes CASSASNDNEQFF. The rearrangement uses TRBV9 and TRBJ2-1; D remains unclear. CDR3 size: 13 residues. Germline lookup yields CDR1 SGDLS and CDR2 YYNGEE. V was trimmed by 3 bases and J by 5 bases, leaving 9 bases between them.